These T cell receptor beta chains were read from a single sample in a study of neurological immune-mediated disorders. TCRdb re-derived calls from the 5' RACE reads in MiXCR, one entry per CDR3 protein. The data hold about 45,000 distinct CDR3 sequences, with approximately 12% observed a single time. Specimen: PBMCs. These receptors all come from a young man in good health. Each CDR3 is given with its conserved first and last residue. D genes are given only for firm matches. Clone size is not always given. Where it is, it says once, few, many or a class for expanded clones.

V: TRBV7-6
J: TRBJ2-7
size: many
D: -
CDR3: CASSPTNGYEQYF
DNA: TGTGCCAGCAGCCCTACAAATGGGTACGAGCAGTACTTC

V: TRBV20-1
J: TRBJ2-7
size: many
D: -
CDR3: CSARDGTYSYEQYF
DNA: TGCAGTGCTAGAGATGGGACGTATTCCTACGAGCAGTACTTC

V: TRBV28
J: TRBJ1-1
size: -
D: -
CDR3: CASSLRGGGRYTEAFF
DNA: TGTGCCAGCAGTTTACGCGGTGGCGGTCGGTACACTGAAGCTTTCTTT

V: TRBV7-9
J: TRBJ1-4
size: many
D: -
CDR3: CASSSWLTDNEKLFF
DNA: TGTGCCAGCAGCTCATGGCTGACGGATAATGAAAAACTGTTTTTT

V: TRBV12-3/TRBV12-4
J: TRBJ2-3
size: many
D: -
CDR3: CASSPLDRDTQYF
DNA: TGTGCCAGCAGTCCCCTAGACAGAGATACGCAGTATTTT

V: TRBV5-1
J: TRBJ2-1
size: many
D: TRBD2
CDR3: CASSHPGGGYNEQFF
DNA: TGCGCCAGCAGCCACCCGGGAGGAGGTTATAATGAGCAGTTCTTC

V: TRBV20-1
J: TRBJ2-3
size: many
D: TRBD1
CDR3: CSAGSSGQGADTQYF
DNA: TGCAGTGCAGGTTCATCGGGACAGGGGGCAGATACGCAGTATTTT

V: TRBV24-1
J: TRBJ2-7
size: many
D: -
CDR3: CATSEGPSAAFDEQYF
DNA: TGTGCCACCAGTGAAGGCCCTTCGGCCGCCTTTGACGAGCAGTACTTC

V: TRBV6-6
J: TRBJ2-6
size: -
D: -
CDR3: CASSYSTTSSGANVLTF
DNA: TGTGCCAGCAGTTACTCAACTACATCCTCTGGGGCCAACGTCCTGACTTTC

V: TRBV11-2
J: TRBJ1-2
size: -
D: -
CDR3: CASSPGLNYGYTF
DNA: TGTGCCAGCAGCCCCGGACTAAACTATGGCTACACCTTC

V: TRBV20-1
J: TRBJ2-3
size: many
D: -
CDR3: CSARDPIGNTQYF
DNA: TGCAGTGCTAGAGATCCCATAGGGAATACGCAGTATTTT

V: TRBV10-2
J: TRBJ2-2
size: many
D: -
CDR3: CASTDGTGELFF
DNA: TGCGCCAGCACGGATGGAACCGGGGAGCTGTTTTTT

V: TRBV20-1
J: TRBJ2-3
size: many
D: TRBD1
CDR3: CSALKAPGQGSSDTQYF
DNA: TGCAGTGCCCTGAAAGCCCCGGGACAGGGCTCGTCAGATACGCAGTATTTT

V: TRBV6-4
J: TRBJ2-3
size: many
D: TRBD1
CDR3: CASSKDGTDTDTQYF
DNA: TGTGCCAGCAGTAAAGACGGGACAGACACAGATACGCAGTATTTT

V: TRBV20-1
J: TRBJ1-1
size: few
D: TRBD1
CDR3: CSASTGDEAFF
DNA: TGCAGTGCTAGTACAGGGGATGAAGCTTTCTTT

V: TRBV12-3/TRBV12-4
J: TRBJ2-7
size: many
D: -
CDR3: CASSLGWGNAFF
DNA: TGTGCCAGCAGTTTAGGGTGGGGGAATGCATTCTTC

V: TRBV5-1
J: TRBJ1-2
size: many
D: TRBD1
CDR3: CASSQPPPETGGYTF
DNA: TGCGCCAGCAGCCAGCCGCCCCCTGAGACAGGGGGCTACACCTTC

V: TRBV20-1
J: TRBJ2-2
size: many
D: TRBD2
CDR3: CSALGTSGSWTGELFF
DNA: TGCAGTGCTCTCGGGACTAGCGGGAGTTGGACCGGGGAGCTGTTTTTT

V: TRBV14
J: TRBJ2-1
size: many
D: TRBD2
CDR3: CASSLLAGLQGEQFF
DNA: TGTGCCAGCAGCCTACTAGCGGGATTACAAGGGGAGCAGTTCTTC

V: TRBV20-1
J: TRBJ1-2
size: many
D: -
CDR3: CSADPKRDYGYTF
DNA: TGCAGTGCAGACCCTAAAAGGGACTATGGCTACACCTTC

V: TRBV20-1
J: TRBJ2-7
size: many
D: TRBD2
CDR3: CSARDGVTSASSYEQYF
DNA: TGCAGTGCTAGAGATGGGGTAACTAGCGCAAGCTCCTACGAGCAGTACTTC

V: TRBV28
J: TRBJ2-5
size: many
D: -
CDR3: CASSLGYSPRETQYF
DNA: TGTGCCAGCAGTTTGGGGTACAGCCCCAGGGAGACCCAGTACTTC

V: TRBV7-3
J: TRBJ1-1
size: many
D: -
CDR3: CASSLIPGKPMNTEAFF
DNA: TGTGCCAGCAGCTTAATCCCGGGAAAGCCTATGAACACTGAAGCTTTCTTT

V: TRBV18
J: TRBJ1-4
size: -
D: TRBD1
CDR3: CASNTGQGDEKLFF
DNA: TGTGCCAGCAATACGGGACAGGGCGACGAAAAACTGTTTTTT

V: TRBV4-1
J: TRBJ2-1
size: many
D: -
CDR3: CASTQDNNEQFF
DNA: TGCGCCAGCACCCAGGACAACAATGAGCAGTTCTTC

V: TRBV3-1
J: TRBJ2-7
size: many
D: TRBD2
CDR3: CASSLGTSGTGEQYF
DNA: TGTGCCAGCAGCCTCGGGACTAGCGGGACTGGGGAGCAGTACTTC

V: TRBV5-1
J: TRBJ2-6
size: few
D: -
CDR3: CASSWTESLSGANVLTF
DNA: TGCGCCAGCAGCTGGACGGAGTCGCTATCTGGGGCCAACGTCCTGACTTTC

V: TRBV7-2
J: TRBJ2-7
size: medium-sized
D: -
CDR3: CASSLASAGAREQYF
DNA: TGTGCCAGCAGCTTAGCGTCTGCGGGGGCAAGGGAGCAGTACTTC

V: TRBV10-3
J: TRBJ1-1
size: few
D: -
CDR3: CAIRGQNTEAFF
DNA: TGTGCCATCAGGGGGCAGAACACTGAAGCTTTCTTT

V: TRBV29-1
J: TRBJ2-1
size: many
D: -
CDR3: CSARGGAGEFGEQFF
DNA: TGCAGCGCCCGTGGGGGGGCGGGAGAATTTGGTGAGCAGTTCTTC

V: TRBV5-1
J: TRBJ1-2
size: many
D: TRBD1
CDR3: CASSLAGQPFNYGYTF
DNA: TGCGCCAGCAGCTTGGCGGGACAGCCTTTTAACTATGGCTACACCTTC

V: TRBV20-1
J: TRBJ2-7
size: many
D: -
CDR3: CSARDPRSEQYF
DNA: TGCAGTGCTAGAGATCCGCGGTCCGAGCAGTACTTC

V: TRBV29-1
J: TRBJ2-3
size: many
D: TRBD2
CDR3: CSVEGVWREGADTQYF
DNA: TGCAGCGTTGAAGGGGTCTGGCGGGAGGGCGCAGATACGCAGTATTTT

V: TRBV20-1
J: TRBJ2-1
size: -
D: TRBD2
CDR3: CSAGGGRSYGQFF
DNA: TGCAGTGCTGGGGGGGGTCGGTCCTACGGGCAGTTCTTC

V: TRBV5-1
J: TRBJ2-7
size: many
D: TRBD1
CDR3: CASSWDRVSEQYF
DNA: TGCGCCAGCAGCTGGGACAGGGTTAGCGAGCAGTACTTC

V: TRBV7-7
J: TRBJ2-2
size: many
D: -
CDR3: CASSAGPHTGELFF
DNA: TGTGCCAGCAGCGCGGGACCGCACACCGGGGAGCTGTTTTTT

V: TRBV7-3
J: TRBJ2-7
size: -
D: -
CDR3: CASSPGSGSYEQYF
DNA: TGTGCCAGCAGCCCCGGCTCGGGCTCCTACGAGCAGTACTTC

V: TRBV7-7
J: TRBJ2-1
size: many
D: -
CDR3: CASSLGGSFEQFF
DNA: TGTGCCAGCAGCTTAGGGGGATCGTTTGAGCAGTTCTTC

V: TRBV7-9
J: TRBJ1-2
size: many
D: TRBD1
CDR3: CASTQGSQSNYGYTF
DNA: TGTGCCAGTACACAGGGGTCTCAGTCTAACTATGGCTACACCTTC

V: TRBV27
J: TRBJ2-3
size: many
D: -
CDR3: CASGRWSADTQYF
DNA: TGTGCCAGCGGGAGATGGTCGGCAGATACGCAGTATTTT

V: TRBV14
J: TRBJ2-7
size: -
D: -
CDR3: CASSLKPTGYEQYF
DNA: TGTGCCAGCAGCCTGAAACCGACAGGCTACGAGCAGTACTTC

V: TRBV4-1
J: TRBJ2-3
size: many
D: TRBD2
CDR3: CASRSGRPNTDTQYF
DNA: TGCGCCAGCAGAAGCGGGAGGCCCAACACAGATACGCAGTATTTT

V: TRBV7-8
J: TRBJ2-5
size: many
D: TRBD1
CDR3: CASSQPNRRGLGETQYF
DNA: TGTGCCAGCTCCCAACCCAACCGCAGGGGGCTAGGAGAGACCCAGTACTTC

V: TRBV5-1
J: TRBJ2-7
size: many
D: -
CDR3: CASSAGLSYEQYF
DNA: TGCGCCAGCAGCGCCGGGCTTTCCTACGAGCAGTACTTC

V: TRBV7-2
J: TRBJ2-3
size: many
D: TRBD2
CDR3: CASSPKAGEHTDTQYF
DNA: TGTGCCAGCAGCCCAAAAGCGGGAGAGCACACAGATACGCAGTATTTT

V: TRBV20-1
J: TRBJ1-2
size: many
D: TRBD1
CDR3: CSATGVDGYTF
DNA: TGCAGTGCAACAGGGGTGGATGGCTACACCTTC

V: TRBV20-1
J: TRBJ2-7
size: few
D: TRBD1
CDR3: CKTGQADSYEQYF
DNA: TGCAAGACGGGACAGGCGGACTCCTACGAGCAGTACTTC

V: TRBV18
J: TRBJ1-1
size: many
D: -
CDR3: CASSPTTLEAFF
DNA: TGTGCCAGCTCCCCCACGACGCTTGAAGCTTTCTTT

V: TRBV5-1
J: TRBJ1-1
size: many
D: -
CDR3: CASSLGVNTEAFF
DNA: TGTGCCAGCAGTTTAGGTGTGAACACTGAAGCTTTCTTT

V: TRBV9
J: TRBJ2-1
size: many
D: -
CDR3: CASSVASYDYNEQFF
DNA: TGTGCCAGCAGCGTAGCTTCGTACGACTACAATGAGCAGTTCTTC

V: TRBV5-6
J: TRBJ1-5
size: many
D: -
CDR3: CASSRQTSNQPQHF
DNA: TGTGCCAGCAGCCGGCAGACTAGCAATCAGCCCCAGCATTTT

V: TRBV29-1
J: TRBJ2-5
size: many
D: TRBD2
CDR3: CSVNREGLTQYF
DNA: TGCAGCGTTAACCGGGAGGGCCTGACCCAGTACTTC

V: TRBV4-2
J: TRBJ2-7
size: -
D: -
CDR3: CAGTPGRLSYEQYF
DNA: TGTGCTGGCACCCCAGGGAGACTTTCCTACGAGCAGTACTTC